Listed below are T cell receptor beta chains from one sample, sequenced in a study of T cell changes during pregnancy in multiple sclerosis. Clones were read by immunoSEQ multiplex PCR, and TCRdb kept only the in-frame ones, dropping some. The table records 35,000 to 45,000 clones, 85% to 90% of them present only once. Here the sequenced sample was peripheral blood, taken in the second trimester of pregnancy. Receptors originate from a female donor in good health, enrolled as a control in a pregnancy study. CDR3s include the opening cysteine and the closing phenylalanine or tryptophan. A D gene is named only where the DNA matches it firmly. For some rows the clone size is stated as once, few or many, or as a class when expanded; others skip it.

clone size: .
V gene: TRBV27
J gene: TRBJ2-1
D gene: .
CDR3 protein: CASSLWQGYNEQFF
CDR3 DNA: TGTGCCAGCAGTTTATGGCAGGGCTACAATGAGCAGTTCTTC

clone size: .
V gene: TRBV15
J gene: TRBJ2-7
D gene: .
CDR3 protein: CATSRAGFSYEQYF
CDR3 DNA: TGTGCCACCAGCAGAGCCGGGTTCTCCTACGAGCAGTACTTC

clone size: .
V gene: TRBV30
J gene: TRBJ1-3
D gene: .
CDR3 protein: CAWSDIGNTIYF
CDR3 DNA: TGTGCCTGGAGCGACATCGGAAACACCATATATTTT

clone size: .
V gene: TRBV7-7
J gene: TRBJ2-7
D gene: TRBD1
CDR3 protein: CASSLGTGSYEQYF
CDR3 DNA: TGTGCCAGCAGCTTAGGGACAGGGTCCTACGAGCAGTACTTC

clone size: .
V gene: TRBV19
J gene: TRBJ1-1
D gene: TRBD1
CDR3 protein: CASSPGTGGDDTEAFF
CDR3 DNA: TGTGCCAGTAGCCCTGGGACAGGGGGCGATGACACTGAAGCTTTCTTT

clone size: .
V gene: TRBV6-1
J gene: TRBJ1-1
D gene: .
CDR3 protein: CASSPGQNTEAFF
CDR3 DNA: TGTGCCAGCAGTCCCGGACAGAACACTGAAGCTTTCTTT

clone size: once
V gene: TRBV27
J gene: TRBJ1-2
D gene: TRBD1
CDR3 protein: CASSLKTGGSYGYTF
CDR3 DNA: TGTGCCAGCAGTTTAAAGACAGGGGGCTCCTATGGCTACACCTTC

clone size: .
V gene: TRBV30
J gene: TRBJ1-1
D gene: .
CDR3 protein: CAWSTGMNTEAFF
CDR3 DNA: TGTGCCTGGAGTACGGGGATGAACACTGAAGCTTTCTTT

clone size: once
V gene: TRBV7-9
J gene: TRBJ1-3
D gene: .
CDR3 protein: CASSPPFRLSVTNTIYF
CDR3 DNA: TGTGCCAGCAGCCCTCCTTTTCGACTGTCCGTTACGAACACCATATATTTT

clone size: .
V gene: TRBV2
J gene: TRBJ2-3
D gene: .
CDR3 protein: CASGVAGGTDTQYF
CDR3 DNA: TGTGCCAGCGGGGTGGCAGGGGGGACAGATACGCAGTATTTT

clone size: once
V gene: TRBV9
J gene: TRBJ2-5
D gene: TRBD2
CDR3 protein: CASSATSGGIETQYF
CDR3 DNA: TGTGCCAGCAGCGCGACTAGCGGGGGGATAGAGACCCAGTACTTC

clone size: .
V gene: TRBV6-5
J gene: TRBJ2-2
D gene: .
CDR3 protein: CASSNVRLAGELFF
CDR3 DNA: TGTGCCAGCAGTAACGTACGACTAGCCGGGGAGCTGTTTTTT

clone size: .
V gene: TRBV7-8
J gene: TRBJ2-5
D gene: TRBD2
CDR3 protein: CASSPRPSGGQETQYF
CDR3 DNA: TGTGCCAGCAGCCCGAGACCTAGCGGGGGACAAGAGACCCAGTACTTC

clone size: .
V gene: TRBV18
J gene: TRBJ1-3
D gene: TRBD1
CDR3 protein: CASSLKDRFGNTIYF
CDR3 DNA: TGTGCCAGCTCACTCAAGGACAGGTTCGGAAACACCATATATTTT

clone size: .
V gene: TRBV11-2
J gene: TRBJ1-1
D gene: .
CDR3 protein: CASSEGTEAFF
CDR3 DNA: TGTGCCAGCTCCGAGGGCACTGAAGCTTTCTTT

clone size: .
V gene: TRBV6-6
J gene: TRBJ2-1
D gene: .
CDR3 protein: CASRPHPAEMQFF
CDR3 DNA: TGTGCCAGCAGACCCCATCCCGCCGAGATGCAGTTCTTC

clone size: once
V gene: TRBV30
J gene: TRBJ2-5
D gene: .
CDR3 protein: CAWTQGQETQYF
CDR3 DNA: TGTGCCTGGACCCAGGGACAAGAGACCCAGTACTTC

clone size: .
V gene: TRBV5-1
J gene: TRBJ2-5
D gene: .
CDR3 protein: CASSLLTEETQYF
CDR3 DNA: TGCGCCAGCAGCTTGCTGACAGAAGAGACCCAGTACTTC

clone size: .
V gene: TRBV21-1
J gene: TRBJ2-7
D gene: .
CDR3 protein: CASSIRGYEQYF
CDR3 DNA: TGTGCCAGCAGCATCAGGGGTTACGAGCAGTACTTC

clone size: .
V gene: TRBV18
J gene: TRBJ2-7
D gene: TRBD1
CDR3 protein: CASSPTRGQGAWEQYF
CDR3 DNA: TGTGCCAGCTCACCGACCAGGGGACAGGGGGCTTGGGAGCAGTACTTC

clone size: once
V gene: TRBV2
J gene: TRBJ2-3
D gene: TRBD1
CDR3 protein: CASSKTGVTDTQYF
CDR3 DNA: TGTGCCAGCAGCAAAACAGGGGTCACAGATACGCAGTATTTT

clone size: .
V gene: TRBV10-3
J gene: TRBJ2-7
D gene: TRBD2
CDR3 protein: CATGGWEGYEQYF
CDR3 DNA: TGTGCCACCGGGGGGTGGGAGGGCTACGAGCAGTACTTC

clone size: .
V gene: TRBV19
J gene: TRBJ1-5
D gene: TRBD1
CDR3 protein: CASSFSQGAQIIQPQHF
CDR3 DNA: TGTGCCAGTAGTTTCTCACAGGGGGCGCAAATTATTCAGCCCCAGCATTTT

clone size: once
V gene: TRBV14
J gene: TRBJ1-1
D gene: .
CDR3 protein: CASSQRGTTEAFF
CDR3 DNA: TGTGCCAGCAGCCAAAGGGGGACCACTGAAGCTTTCTTT

clone size: .
V gene: TRBV10-1
J gene: TRBJ2-1
D gene: .
CDR3 protein: CASSDYREAYNEQFF
CDR3 DNA: TGCGCCAGCAGTGATTACAGGGAAGCCTACAATGAGCAGTTCTTC

clone size: .
V gene: TRBV5-1
J gene: TRBJ2-7
D gene: .
CDR3 protein: CASSLAPGNYEQYF
CDR3 DNA: TGCGCCAGCAGCTTGGCCCCAGGGAACTACGAGCAGTACTTC